The clone carrying this T cell receptor beta chain was seen ten or more times. Its matching antigen is unknown. From the second PCR step, alpha and beta chains were amplified apart. Four subsets defined by CD45RA and CD27 were sorted after CD3, CD4, CD8 and live/dead staining. This entry comes from a study of naive and memory T cell subsets. Two oligonucleotides, mixed equimolar, formed the beta constant-region primer covering TRBC1 and TRBC2. Four rounds of PCR amplified the ligated cDNA using nested alpha and beta constant-region primers plus SP2. A 12-nucleotide UMI and the SP2 primer were added to the cDNA 3' end by oligonucleotide ligation. TCRdb ran MiXCR on the UMI-ligation and nested PCR reads and lists one entry per CDR3 protein. This table holds roughly 100,000 distinct CDR3 sequences, over 9% found once. Study-wide results and caveats: Naive repertoires, especially CD8, held a few larger clonotypes, possibly memory cells re-expressing CD45RA.

CDR1 is SGHTA and CDR2 is FQGNSA in the germline V gene. The germline V and J ends were trimmed by 6 bases and 1 base, with 17 bases remaining between them. The CDR3 consists of 16 residues. Source material: naive CD4+ T cells from blood. This chain connects TRBV7-2 to TRBJ2-3, with D possibly TRBD2 on 5 matching bases. This sequence was found in a human donor in good health. The chain's CDR3 is CASSPYGLRGTDTQYF. For the CDR3, the DNA is TGTGCCAGCAGTCCCTATGGTCTGCGGGGCACAGATACGCAGTATTTT.